This TCR beta chain was recorded in a study of naive and memory T cell subsets. J lost 4 bases, V lost 4 bases, and 12 bases had no gene match. CDR3 length: 19 amino acids. Germline lookup yields CDR1 SGDLS and CDR2 YYNGEE. Study-wide results and limits: TCR counts from RNA may reflect activation-linked expression changes. Naive repertoires, especially CD8, held a few larger clonotypes, possibly memory cells re-expressing CD45RA.

Separate alpha and beta amplification began at the second PCR step. Cells stained for CD3, CD4, CD8, CD45RA and CD27 were sorted into four subsets. Both TRBC1 and TRBC2 were covered by a beta constant-region primer of two equimolar oligonucleotides. Four rounds of PCR amplified the ligated cDNA using nested alpha and beta constant-region primers plus SP2. An oligonucleotide with the SP2 primer and a 12-nucleotide UMI was ligated to the cDNA 3' end. Using its own MiXCR run on the UMI-ligation and nested PCR reads, TCRdb lists one record per CDR3 protein. There are 130,000 to 150,000 distinct CDR3 sequences in the sample; 22% occur only once, and approximately 0.1% lies in the top ten. This clonotype has a handful of counts. Its target is not known.

The sequence derives from a human donor in good health. The sequenced sample consisted of naive CD4+ T cells from blood. The chain has TRBV9 and TRBJ2-2; TRBD2 matches 14 bases. CDR3 sequence reads: CASSLWTSGRTLRTGELFF. The CDR3 nucleotides are TGTGCCAGCAGCTTATGGACTAGCGGGAGGACCCTCCGCACCGGGGAGCTGTTTTTT.